These T cell receptor beta chains were read from a single sample in a study of T cell responses to AZD1222 COVID-19 vaccine. The data were produced by immunoSEQ multiplex PCR, yet TCRdb's version contains in-frame clones alone and is incomplete. Of 100,000 to 120,000 clones in the sample, approximately 94% were seen once. Sequencing used peripheral blood, obtained 28 days after the second AZD1222 dose. The receptors originated from an adult who received the AZD1222 COVID-19 vaccine. Each CDR3 is given with its conserved first and last residue. A D gene is named only where the DNA matches it firmly. Some rows mark clone size as missing; the rest say once, few, many or name a class of expanded clone.

V gene	clone size	D gene	J gene	CDR3 DNA	CDR3 protein
TRBV10-3	-	-	TRBJ2-1	TGTGCCATCAGTGGGGTGGGCAGGTACAATGAGCAGTTCTTC	CAISGVGRYNEQFF
TRBV5-6	-	-	TRBJ2-1	TGTGCCAGCAGCTTCGGGGCTGAGCAGTTCTTC	CASSFGAEQFF
TRBV11-2	-	TRBD2	TRBJ2-5	TGTGCCAGCAGCTTTAGGACTAGCGGGGTCCGGGAGACCCAGTACTTC	CASSFRTSGVRETQYF
TRBV6-5	-	-	TRBJ2-1	TGTGCCAGCAGTCCCCGACCGAATGAGCAGTTCTTC	CASSPRPNEQFF
TRBV5-1	-	-	TRBJ2-3	TGCGCCAGCAGCTTGGTGGTGAGCGGGAGCACAGATACGCAGTATTTT	CASSLVVSGSTDTQYF
TRBV12-3/TRBV12-4	-	-	TRBJ2-1	TGTGCCAGCAGTTTAGGCAATGAGCAGTTCTTC	CASSLGNEQFF
TRBV3-1/TRBV3-2	-	TRBD2	TRBJ2-1	TGTGCCAGCAGCCGAGATATAGCGGGGGGTTCCTACAATGAGCAGTTCTTC	CASSRDIAGGSYNEQFF
TRBV30	-	TRBD1	TRBJ1-5	TGTGCCTGGGCGGGACAGGGTAATCAGCCCCAGCATTTT	CAWAGQGNQPQHF
TRBV9	-	-	TRBJ1-3	TGTGCCAGCAGCCCCCTGAATGGCCCTGGAAACACCATATATTTT	CASSPLNGPGNTIYF
TRBV27	few	TRBD1	TRBJ2-2	TGTGCCAGCAGGCGTACCAGGGGGTTGGACACCGGGGAGCTGTTTTTT	CASRRTRGLDTGELFF